This TCR beta chain was sequenced for a study of human T cells and chemical hapten exposure. The overall study: The study enrolled mostly female patients with alopecia areata, totalis or universalis. Study results and caveats: TCRs whose frequency exceeded 1 in 1000 remained the same following DPC sensitization. Healthy people's immune response may differ from that of the donors, who had alopecia.

Time point indicated: patch test 1, 2 weeks after DPC sensitization. Treatment reported: therapeutic diphenylcyclopropenone sensitization with weekly scalp DPC. This clonotype has only a few counts. Its target is not known. Individual cDNA molecules received unique molecular identifiers in the library. TCRdb re-called the RACE reads with MiXCR, one entry per CDR3 protein. The data show 300,000 to 400,000 distinct CDR3 sequences, under 8% seen once. Trimming stripped 3 bases from V and 5 bases from J, with 17 bases between. This CDR3 has 16 amino acids. Germline CDR1 reads SGHDT; CDR2 reads YYEEEE. The sequences come from whole blood, collected in connection with sensitization to the hapten diphenylcyclopropenone (DPC). This chain uses TRBV5-6 with TRBJ1-4; a weak D match, TRBD1 (6 bases). The TCR originated in a woman under 30 with alopecia areata. Some clones in this sample may be carry-over from other donors' samples. The CDR3 nucleotides read TGTGCCAGCAGCTGGGGACTAGGGGGACCAAATGAAAAACTGTTTTTT. As protein: CASSWGLGGPNEKLFF.